A selection of T cell receptor beta chains follows, all from one sample in a study of shared clonotypes between healthy human individuals. The data were produced by immunoSEQ multiplex PCR, yet TCRdb's version contains in-frame clones alone and is incomplete. The sample comprises about 2.4 million clones, 80% to 95% of which are singletons, and about 0.34% rests with the top ten. Source material: naive CD4+ T cells from PBMCs. These receptors all come from a man younger than 35 in good health. Some clones in this sample may be carry-over from other donors' samples. Both conserved end residues are part of each CDR3. The D gene is left open where the match is weak. Size tells how often a clone was seen (once, few, many) or the class of an expanded clone, and some rows leave it out.

v_gene: TRBV28
abundance: once
d_gene: .
j_gene: TRBJ2-3
CDR3nt: TGTGCCAGCAGTTTACTACAGGGCGGAGATACGCAGTATTTT
CDR3aa: CASSLLQGGDTQYF

v_gene: TRBV4-1
abundance: .
d_gene: TRBD1
j_gene: TRBJ1-3
CDR3nt: TGCGCCAGCAGCGCCCGGACAGGCTCTGGAAACACCATATATTTT
CDR3aa: CASSARTGSGNTIYF

v_gene: TRBV2
abundance: .
d_gene: .
j_gene: TRBJ1-2
CDR3nt: TGTGCCAGCAGTGGGCAGGGTCTGGTTAACTATGGCTACACCTTC
CDR3aa: CASSGQGLVNYGYTF

v_gene: TRBV28
abundance: .
d_gene: .
j_gene: TRBJ1-1
CDR3nt: TGTGCCAGCGGGGGCGGGAACACTGAAGCTTTCTTT
CDR3aa: CASGGGNTEAFF

v_gene: TRBV19
abundance: .
d_gene: .
j_gene: TRBJ1-2
CDR3nt: TGTGCCAGTAGTATAAATACAGGGAACTATGGCTACACCTTC
CDR3aa: CASSINTGNYGYTF

v_gene: TRBV30
abundance: .
d_gene: .
j_gene: TRBJ2-1
CDR3nt: TGTGCCTGGAGTAGGGTCAGCGTCGAGCAGTTCTTC
CDR3aa: CAWSRVSVEQFF

v_gene: TRBV5-1
abundance: .
d_gene: TRBD1
j_gene: TRBJ2-6
CDR3nt: TGCGCCAGCAGCTTGGCAGGGACAGCACAATACTCTGGGGCCAACGTCCTGACTTTC
CDR3aa: CASSLAGTAQYSGANVLTF

v_gene: TRBV28
abundance: .
d_gene: TRBD1
j_gene: TRBJ2-5
CDR3nt: TGTGCCAGCAGTTGGAGTGACAGGGAACCTCGGGGGACCCAGTACTTC
CDR3aa: CASSWSDREPRGTQYF

v_gene: TRBV19
abundance: .
d_gene: .
j_gene: TRBJ1-3
CDR3nt: TGTGCCAGTGCCGGCACCCTCGGAAACACCATATATTTT
CDR3aa: CASAGTLGNTIYF

v_gene: TRBV9
abundance: .
d_gene: .
j_gene: TRBJ2-5
CDR3nt: TGTGCCAGCAGCGCATTTCTGGGGGACCAGTACTTC
CDR3aa: CASSAFLGDQYF

v_gene: TRBV5-1
abundance: .
d_gene: TRBD2
j_gene: TRBJ2-1
CDR3nt: TGCGCCAGCAGCTCCGGGACTAGCGGGCACAGTGAGCAGTTCTTC
CDR3aa: CASSSGTSGHSEQFF

v_gene: TRBV9
abundance: .
d_gene: .
j_gene: TRBJ2-1
CDR3nt: TGTGCCAGCAGCGAAACAGGGAGCTCCTACAATGAGCAGTTCTTC
CDR3aa: CASSETGSSYNEQFF

v_gene: TRBV28
abundance: .
d_gene: .
j_gene: TRBJ2-7
CDR3nt: TGTGCCAGCAGACTGGAGTACGAGCAGTACTTC
CDR3aa: CASRLEYEQYF

v_gene: TRBV7-2
abundance: .
d_gene: .
j_gene: TRBJ2-5
CDR3nt: TGTGCCAGCAGCTTAGCCAGGGAAGGGACCCAGTACTTC
CDR3aa: CASSLAREGTQYF

v_gene: TRBV7-2
abundance: .
d_gene: .
j_gene: TRBJ1-2
CDR3nt: TGTGCCAGCAGCTTAGACAGACAGGAAAGTGGCTACACCTTC
CDR3aa: CASSLDRQESGYTF

v_gene: TRBV5-1
abundance: few
d_gene: .
j_gene: TRBJ1-1
CDR3nt: TGCGCCAGCACCTTTGAGGGGCTGGACACTGAAGCTTTCTTT
CDR3aa: CASTFEGLDTEAFF

v_gene: TRBV4-2
abundance: .
d_gene: .
j_gene: TRBJ1-4
CDR3nt: TGTGCCAGCAGCCAAGGCGGGGAAAAACTGTTTTTT
CDR3aa: CASSQGGEKLFF

v_gene: TRBV28
abundance: .
d_gene: TRBD2
j_gene: TRBJ2-5
CDR3nt: TGTGCCAGCAGCCGAAGACTAGCGGGAGGGTGGGAGACCCAGTACTTC
CDR3aa: CASSRRLAGGWETQYF

v_gene: TRBV11-3
abundance: .
d_gene: .
j_gene: TRBJ2-5
CDR3nt: TGTGCCAGCAGCTTAGATTTGGGGGAGACCCAGTACTTC
CDR3aa: CASSLDLGETQYF

v_gene: TRBV5-1
abundance: .
d_gene: .
j_gene: TRBJ2-2
CDR3nt: TGCGCCAGCAGCTTGGGTACTCCTTCCCTAGCCGGGGAGCTGTTTTTT
CDR3aa: CASSLGTPSLAGELFF

v_gene: TRBV4-2
abundance: .
d_gene: TRBD2
j_gene: TRBJ2-3
CDR3nt: TGTGCCAGCAGCCAGCCCGGGACTAGCGGAGGGATGGATACGCAGTATTTT
CDR3aa: CASSQPGTSGGMDTQYF

v_gene: TRBV29-1
abundance: .
d_gene: TRBD2
j_gene: TRBJ2-2
CDR3nt: TGCAGCGCCCCGTCGGCGGGAGGAGTTACCGGGGAGCTGTTTTTT
CDR3aa: CSAPSAGGVTGELFF

v_gene: TRBV6-6
abundance: .
d_gene: .
j_gene: TRBJ2-1
CDR3nt: TGTGCCAGCAGTTACTCAAGGTCCAGGACAGACAATGAGCAGTTCTTC
CDR3aa: CASSYSRSRTDNEQFF

v_gene: TRBV5-1
abundance: .
d_gene: .
j_gene: TRBJ2-7
CDR3nt: TGCGCCAGTAAGCGGAACTACGAGCAGTACTTC
CDR3aa: CASKRNYEQYF

v_gene: TRBV28
abundance: .
d_gene: .
j_gene: TRBJ1-2
CDR3nt: TGTGCCAGCAGTGGGGCGGGGGGTGCCTTCTACTATGGCTACACCTTC
CDR3aa: CASSGAGGAFYYGYTF

v_gene: TRBV28
abundance: .
d_gene: .
j_gene: TRBJ2-2
CDR3nt: TGTGCCAGCAGTTTCCGATTAGGTCTAAGCACCGGGGAGCTGTTTTTT
CDR3aa: CASSFRLGLSTGELFF

v_gene: TRBV9
abundance: .
d_gene: .
j_gene: TRBJ2-1
CDR3nt: TGTGCCAGCAGCCCATGGAATCGCGGTTCCTACAATGAGCAGTTCTTC
CDR3aa: CASSPWNRGSYNEQFF

v_gene: TRBV28
abundance: .
d_gene: .
j_gene: TRBJ1-5
CDR3nt: TGTGCCAGCAGTCGAAATCTAGCGGGTCAGCCCCAGCATTTT
CDR3aa: CASSRNLAGQPQHF

v_gene: TRBV28
abundance: .
d_gene: TRBD2
j_gene: TRBJ2-5
CDR3nt: TGTGCCAGCATGGGGACGACTCCAACTAGCGGGTACGAGACCCAGTACTTC
CDR3aa: CASMGTTPTSGYETQYF

v_gene: TRBV5-4
abundance: once
d_gene: .
j_gene: TRBJ1-3
CDR3nt: TGTGCCAGCAGCTTGTCCCCCATAAACTCTGGAAACACCATATATTTT
CDR3aa: CASSLSPINSGNTIYF

v_gene: TRBV28
abundance: .
d_gene: .
j_gene: TRBJ1-2
CDR3nt: TGTGCCAGCAGCCCAATCCGGGGGACCGCCCTCTATGGCTACACCTTC
CDR3aa: CASSPIRGTALYGYTF

v_gene: TRBV5-1
abundance: .
d_gene: TRBD1
j_gene: TRBJ1-3
CDR3nt: TGCGCCAGCAGCCAGGCCGGGACAGGGGCAAACACCATATATTTT
CDR3aa: CASSQAGTGANTIYF

v_gene: TRBV4-1
abundance: .
d_gene: .
j_gene: TRBJ1-4
CDR3nt: TGCGCCAGCAGCCGCGGGGACCCGAATGAAAAACTGTTTTTT
CDR3aa: CASSRGDPNEKLFF

v_gene: TRBV11-2
abundance: once
d_gene: TRBD1
j_gene: TRBJ2-7
CDR3nt: TGTGCCAGCAGCCCGACCCTCGGCAGGGGGTCCTACGAGCAGTACTTC
CDR3aa: CASSPTLGRGSYEQYF

v_gene: TRBV4-3
abundance: once
d_gene: .
j_gene: TRBJ2-3
CDR3nt: TGCGCCAGCAGCCAAGAGCCCCTAGGCACAGATACGCAGTATTTT
CDR3aa: CASSQEPLGTDTQYF

v_gene: TRBV28
abundance: .
d_gene: TRBD2
j_gene: TRBJ2-2
CDR3nt: TGTGCCAGCAGTTTAGGAGGACTAGGTGGGAACACCGGGGAGCTGTTTTTT
CDR3aa: CASSLGGLGGNTGELFF

v_gene: TRBV5-1
abundance: .
d_gene: .
j_gene: TRBJ2-3
CDR3nt: TGCGCCAGCAGCTTGAGTTCCGGAGCGGGCGGCACAGATACGCAGTATTTT
CDR3aa: CASSLSSGAGGTDTQYF

v_gene: TRBV7-6
abundance: .
d_gene: .
j_gene: TRBJ2-1
CDR3nt: TGTGCCTGCAAGTCGGACCCCTCCTACAATGAGCAGTTCTTC
CDR3aa: CACKSDPSYNEQFF

v_gene: TRBV5-1
abundance: once
d_gene: TRBD1
j_gene: TRBJ2-1
CDR3nt: TGCGCCAGCAGCTTCTCGGGACAGCACTCGAATGAGCAGTTCTTC
CDR3aa: CASSFSGQHSNEQFF

v_gene: TRBV11-2
abundance: .
d_gene: TRBD1
j_gene: TRBJ2-2
CDR3nt: TGTGCCAGCAGCTTAGGACAGGGAAGTCTCTCTGCCGGGGAGCTGTTTTTT
CDR3aa: CASSLGQGSLSAGELFF

v_gene: TRBV7-3
abundance: .
d_gene: .
j_gene: TRBJ2-1
CDR3nt: TGTGCCAGCAGCCCGACGGGGAATGAGCAGTTCTTC
CDR3aa: CASSPTGNEQFF

v_gene: TRBV28
abundance: .
d_gene: .
j_gene: TRBJ1-2
CDR3nt: TGTGCCAGCAGCCCGGTCCCCCAGGATGGCTACACCTTC
CDR3aa: CASSPVPQDGYTF

v_gene: TRBV5-6
abundance: .
d_gene: TRBD2
j_gene: TRBJ2-1
CDR3nt: TGTGCCAGCAGCTTGGTCACAGGCGGGAGGGGCAATGAGCAGTTCTTC
CDR3aa: CASSLVTGGRGNEQFF

v_gene: TRBV19
abundance: .
d_gene: .
j_gene: TRBJ1-5
CDR3nt: TGTGCCAGTAGTTTGGTGGGACTCGGCAATCAGCCCCAGCATTTT
CDR3aa: CASSLVGLGNQPQHF

v_gene: TRBV18
abundance: .
d_gene: .
j_gene: TRBJ2-1
CDR3nt: TGTGCCAGCTCACCGGGGAAGAGTTACAATGAGCAGTTCTTC
CDR3aa: CASSPGKSYNEQFF

v_gene: TRBV6-1
abundance: .
d_gene: .
j_gene: TRBJ1-4
CDR3nt: TGTGCCAGCAGTGAAAGGAACTTACAAGCAAATGAAAAACTGTTTTTT
CDR3aa: CASSERNLQANEKLFF

v_gene: TRBV28
abundance: .
d_gene: .
j_gene: TRBJ2-2
CDR3nt: TGTGCCAGCAGCTGGGGGAGTCAATACACCGGGGAGCTGTTTTTT
CDR3aa: CASSWGSQYTGELFF

v_gene: TRBV7-7
abundance: .
d_gene: .
j_gene: TRBJ2-2
CDR3nt: TGTGCCAGCAGCCAAACTCCGGCAGGGGCGAACACCGGGGAGCTGTTTTTT
CDR3aa: CASSQTPAGANTGELFF

v_gene: TRBV27
abundance: .
d_gene: .
j_gene: TRBJ1-1
CDR3nt: TGTGCCAGCAGAATCGTCGGGGGGGTGGACACTGAAGCTTTCTTT
CDR3aa: CASRIVGGVDTEAFF

v_gene: TRBV9
abundance: .
d_gene: .
j_gene: TRBJ2-5
CDR3nt: TGTGCCAGCAGCGTCAGGCTGGGAGAGACCCAGTACTTC
CDR3aa: CASSVRLGETQYF

v_gene: TRBV5-1
abundance: .
d_gene: .
j_gene: TRBJ1-1
CDR3nt: TGCGCCAGCAGCTTGGGACGGGTGGAGAACACTGAAGCTTTCTTT
CDR3aa: CASSLGRVENTEAFF

v_gene: TRBV2
abundance: .
d_gene: TRBD2
j_gene: TRBJ2-7
CDR3nt: TGTGCCAGCAGTCCCACTAGCGGGGACGAGCAGTACTTC
CDR3aa: CASSPTSGDEQYF

v_gene: TRBV19
abundance: once
d_gene: .
j_gene: TRBJ2-5
CDR3nt: TGTGCCAGTAGTATAGCCCAGACCCAGTACTTC
CDR3aa: CASSIAQTQYF

v_gene: TRBV27
abundance: .
d_gene: .
j_gene: TRBJ2-1
CDR3nt: TGTGCCAGCAGTCTCGACGGACTTCGGGGCAATGAGCAGTTCTTC
CDR3aa: CASSLDGLRGNEQFF

v_gene: TRBV29-1
abundance: .
d_gene: .
j_gene: TRBJ2-1
CDR3nt: TGCAGCGTTGATTACGCCTACAATGAGCAGTTCTTC
CDR3aa: CSVDYAYNEQFF

v_gene: TRBV2
abundance: .
d_gene: .
j_gene: TRBJ1-2
CDR3nt: TGTGCCAGCGGGGTTAGAGGAGCCTATGGCTACACCTTC
CDR3aa: CASGVRGAYGYTF

v_gene: TRBV15
abundance: .
d_gene: TRBD2
j_gene: TRBJ2-1
CDR3nt: TGTGCCACCAGCACTTCGGGACTAGCGGCTTACAATGAGCAGTTCTTC
CDR3aa: CATSTSGLAAYNEQFF